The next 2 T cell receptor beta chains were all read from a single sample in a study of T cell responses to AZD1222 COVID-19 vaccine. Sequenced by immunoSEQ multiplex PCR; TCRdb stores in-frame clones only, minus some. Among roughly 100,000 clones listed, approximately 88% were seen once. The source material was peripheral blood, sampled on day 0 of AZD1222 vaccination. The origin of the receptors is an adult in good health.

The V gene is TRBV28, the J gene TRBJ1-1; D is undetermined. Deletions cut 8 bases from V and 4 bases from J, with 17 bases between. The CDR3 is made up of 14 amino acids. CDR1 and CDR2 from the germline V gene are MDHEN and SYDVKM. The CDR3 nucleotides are TGTGCCAGCCGAACCCCTGATACCCTCACTGAAGCTTTCTTT. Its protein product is CASRTPDTLTEAFF.

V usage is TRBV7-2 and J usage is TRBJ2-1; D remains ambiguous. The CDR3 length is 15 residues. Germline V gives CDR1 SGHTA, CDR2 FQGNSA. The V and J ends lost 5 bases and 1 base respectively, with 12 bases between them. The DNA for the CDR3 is TGTGCCAGCAGCCCCGACTGGAGATCCTACAATGAGCAGTTCTTC. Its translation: CASSPDWRSYNEQFF.